These 4 T cell receptor beta chains originate from one sample sequenced in a study of cytomegalovirus exposure and HLA in healthy donors. The PCR had 60 Vbeta and 13 Jbeta primers. This table comes from immunoSEQ multiplex PCR, and its TCRdb copy is limited to in-frame clones, with some not included. This table lists approximately 140,000 clones. Sequencing was done on a sample of PBMCs. These receptors all stem from a woman between 35 and 50 years old in good health and CMV-seronegative.

In regard to this clone: One end of the junction is discordant with germline, which a read error may explain. CDR3 DNA: TGTGCCAGCAGTGAAATAGCGGGGAGCACAGATACGCGGTATTTT. Translating it yields CASSEIAGSTDTRYF. The chain has TRBV6-1 and TRBJ2-3; TRBD2 matches at 8 bases. The CDR3 is 15 amino acids. Germline V lookup: CDR1 MNHNS, CDR2 SASEGT.

V gene TRBV6-1 combines with J gene TRBJ1-2; 8 nucleotides match TRBD1. CDR1 is MNHNS, CDR2 SASEGT, per germline. The V gene end was trimmed by 3 bases and the J gene end by 8 bases; junction bases not matched to a gene: 5. The CDR3 sequence is 13 residues long. CDR3 sequence reads: CASSDPTGVGYTF. CDR3 nucleotide sequence: TGTGCCAGCAGTGATCCGACAGGGGTCGGCTACACCTTC.

V and J are TRBV27 and TRBJ1-1; perhaps TRBD1 as D (5 bases). Germline CDR1 and CDR2: MNHEY and SMNVEV (reference sequence). The ends were cut back, 4 bases at V and 1 base at J, with 7 bases in the middle. The CDR3 totals 13 residues. CDR3 protein: CASSWDWNTEAFF. CDR3 in DNA: TGTGCCAGCAGTTGGGACTGGAACACTGAAGCTTTCTTT.

V is TRBV6-5 and J is TRBJ1-1; 8 nucleotides match TRBD1. The CDR3 is 14 amino acids. The V gene's germline CDR1 is MNHEY and CDR2 SVGAGI. V lost 5 bases, J lost 0 bases, and 2 bases stayed unmatched. The CDR3 DNA follows: TGTGCCAGCAGTAAACAGGGGGTGAACACTGAAGCTTTCTTT. This encodes CASSKQGVNTEAFF.